These 18 T cell receptor beta chains came from one sample sequenced in a study of T cells in Graves' hyperthyroidism and ophthalmopathy. RNA transcripts provided the source from which TCR beta CDR3 regions were amplified. Primed by the HTBI set, a first-round RT-PCR was run on the TCR CDR3. TCRdb called the multiplex PCR reads again in MiXCR, with one record for every CDR3 protein. Of about 350,000 distinct CDR3 sequences in the sample, approximately 19% were seen once. Source material: blood. These receptors all come from a woman between 18 and 29 years old with Graves' hyperthyroidism.

This clonotype showed up many times. V and J are TRBV6-1 and TRBJ2-5, with D tentatively TRBD1 or TRBD2 (6 bases each). Germline V gene data show CDR1 as MNHNS and CDR2 as SASEGT. Trimming shortened V by 7 bases and J by 1 base, and 22 bases separated the two germline ends. The CDR3 loop spans 17 amino acids. The CDR3 is CASIGVEGGQIQETQYF. CDR3 in DNA: TGTGCCAGCATTGGGGTCGAGGGGGGCCAGATCCAAGAGACCCAGTACTTC.

This clonotype appeared many times. This chain uses TRBV5-1 with TRBJ2-7, with a tentative D call TRBD2 (6 bases). The CDR3 contains 16 residues. Trimming pared 5 bases from V and 0 bases from J, leaving 18 bases between. The germline CDR1 and CDR2 sequences are SGHRS and YFSETQ. As DNA, the CDR3 is TGCGCCAGCAGGGGGGGAAGGGACTCCAACTCCTACGAGCAGTACTTC. The encoded protein is CASRGGRDSNSYEQYF.

This clonotype has a count of ten or more. This rearrangement joins TRBV20-1 to TRBJ1-2; D gene uncertain. Trimming removed 6 bases from V and 8 bases from J, with 10 bases in between. CDR1 is DFQATT, CDR2 SNEGSKA, per germline (reference sequence). CDR3 length equals 10 residues. As DNA, the CDR3 is TGCAGTGCCTACGAGAGGGGCTACACCTTC. The encoded protein is CSAYERGYTF.

This rearrangement joins TRBV12-3 or TRBV12-4 to TRBJ1-2; D is undetermined. V lost 7 bases, J lost 8 bases, and 17 bases lay in between. CDR3 length equals 13 residues. CDR3 DNA sequence: TGTGCCAGCACCCCCAACGCACGTGACGGCTACACCTTC. Translated: CASTPNARDGYTF.

This clonotype was picked up many times. V is TRBV27 and J is TRBJ1-2; D unclear. The CDR3 contains 13 residues. V was pared by 3 bases and J by 5 bases, with 10 bases between. The germline gives CDR1 MNHEY, CDR2 SMNVEV (reference sequence). For the CDR3, the DNA is TGTGCCAGCAGTTTTCTGGGCGGGTATGGCTACACCTTC. This codes for CASSFLGGYGYTF.

This clonotype has ten or more counts. The genes are TRBV6-1 and TRBJ1-5, with 8 positions matching TRBD1. Per germline, CDR1 MNHNS and CDR2 SASEGT. The trim removed 3 bases at V and 9 bases at J, leaving 7 bases unmatched. This CDR3 region has 14 residues. In nucleotides, the CDR3 is TGTGCCAGCAGTGACAGGGGGCGGCGTACGCCCCAGCATTTT. The encoded protein is CASSDRGRRTPQHF.

Ten or more counts support this clonotype. The rearrangement uses TRBV20-1 and TRBJ2-5; 9 nucleotides match TRBD2. The CDR3 covers 14 residues. Germline lookup yields CDR1 DFQATT and CDR2 SNEGSKA (reference sequence). V was pared by 2 bases and J by 8 bases, with 9 bases of the junction left unmatched. The DNA of the CDR3 is TGCAGTGCTAGAAATAGCGGGGGCTTAAGAACCCAGTACTTC. Protein: CSARNSGGLRTQYF.

Many counts were recorded for this clonotype. The genes are TRBV12-3 or TRBV12-4 and TRBJ2-7; TRBD1 aligns across 9 bases. This CDR3 comprises 15 residues. V shed 5 bases and J 4 bases; nucleotides not matched to a gene: 9. The DNA of the CDR3 is TGTGCCAGCAGTCTACGGACAGGGGCAAGTTACGAGCAGTACTTC. Encoded protein: CASSLRTGASYEQYF.

In this sample, this clonotype turned up many times. The chain has TRBV4-1 and TRBJ2-2; D uncertain. The CDR3 runs 16 residues. V was trimmed by 1 base and J by 1 base, leaving 10 bases between them. Per the germline V gene, CDR1 is MGHRA and CDR2 is YSYEKL. CDR3 coding DNA: TGCGCCAGCAGCCAAGTTGGCCACTTGAACACCGGGGAGCTGTTTTTT. This translates into CASSQVGHLNTGELFF.

There are many counts of this clonotype. V gene TRBV5-1 combines with J gene TRBJ1-5, with 7 bases identical to TRBD1. Trimming cost V 4 bases and J 0 bases; bases outside gene matches: 4. This CDR3 contains 15 residues. Germline V gene lookup returns CDR1 SGHRS and CDR2 YFSETQ. CDR3 DNA: TGCGCCAGCAGCCGGGGGACAGATAGCAATCAGCCCCAGCATTTT. This encodes CASSRGTDSNQPQHF.

In regard to this clonotype: A much larger clone is a single base away; this may be a read error. A read error is likely, as this CDR3 ends without the conserved phenylalanine or tryptophan. DNA for the CDR3: TGTGCCAGTAGTATACAGAGTACCTCTGGAAACACCATATATGTT. It codes for CASSIQSTSGNTIYV. The rearrangement joins TRBV19 to TRBJ1-3; D unresolved. Trimming took off 2 bases at V and 0 bases at J, with 8 bases between the two ends. The CDR3 sequence is 15 residues long. Germline V gene sequence: CDR1 LNHDA, CDR2 SQIVND (reference sequence).

The V and J genes are TRBV27 and TRBJ2-7, with no clear D. The CDR3 loop spans 15 amino acids. In germline, CDR1 is MNHEY, CDR2 SMNVEV (reference sequence). V lost 1 base and J lost 3, with 13 bases in between. CDR3: CASSLLPMPNYEQYF. The CDR3 region has the DNA TGTGCCAGCAGTTTATTACCGATGCCCAACTACGAGCAGTACTTC.

This clonotype was observed a few times. The CDR3 is CASSPSTWEGSEPEAFF. CDR3 nucleotides: TGTGCCAGCAGCCCCTCAACCTGGGAGGGATCGGAACCTGAAGCTTTCTTT. The J gene is TRBJ1-1, the V gene TRBV12-3 or TRBV12-4; D call uncertain. V lost 6 bases and J lost 6, with 26 bases in between. CDR3 length: 17 residues.

This clonotype was counted at least ten times. CDR3 loop: CASSLDGQGVQPQHF. CDR3 sequence (DNA): TGTGCCAGCAGCTTAGACGGACAGGGAGTTCAGCCCCAGCATTTT. The J gene is TRBJ1-5, the V gene TRBV7-8; 8 bases are shared with TRBD1. The CDR3 has 15 amino acids. Germline CDR1 SGHVS, CDR2 FQNEAQ. Trimming took 1 base from V and 6 from J; bases not matched to a gene: 5.

This chain connects TRBV6-2 or TRBV6-3 to TRBJ1-2; tentatively, D is TRBD1 (6 bases). CDR3 length: 19 residues. The germline V and J ends were trimmed by 5 bases and 10 bases, with 35 bases remaining between them. Germline CDR1 is MNHEY and CDR2 is SVGEGT. This chain's CDR3 is CASSTKGGGRIFRVDSYTF. CDR3 nucleotide sequence: TGTGCCAGCAGTACCAAGGGGGGCGGCAGGATTTTCCGGGTCGACTCCTACACCTTC.

This clonotype was observed many times. The rearrangement links TRBV6-5 to TRBJ1-1; D call uncertain. Trimming pared 8 bases from V and 5 bases from J, leaving 9 bases between. Germline V lookup: CDR1 MNHEY, CDR2 SVGAGI. The CDR3 totals 11 residues. The chain's CDR3 is CASVGWTEAFF. In nucleotides, the CDR3 is TGTGCCAGCGTCGGCTGGACTGAAGCTTTCTTT.

This clonotype was counted ten times or more. The junction departs from the called germline gene at one end, perhaps through a read error. CDR3 amino acids: CATSREWNEDTQYF. The CDR3 DNA follows: TGCGCCACCAGCAGAGAATGGAACGAAGATACGCAGTATTTT. V gene TRBV15 combines with J gene TRBJ2-3; the D is unclear. The CDR3 totals 14 residues. CDR1 is LNHNV, CDR2 YYDKDF, per germline (reference sequence).

In this sample, this clonotype turned up many times. The rearrangement joins TRBV25-1 to TRBJ2-2; D gene uncertain. The CDR3 consists of 15 residues. Germline values: CDR1 MGHDK, CDR2 SYGVNS. V lost 3 bases to trimming and J lost 7 bases, with 15 bases between them. In DNA form, the CDR3 reads TGTGCCAGCAGTGATTCCATGAACGTTGGCGGGGAGCTGTTTTTT. Translation gives CASSDSMNVGGELFF.